The clone carrying this T cell receptor (beta chain) has only a few counts. Its antigen is unidentified. The data belong to a study of blood T cells in healthy people across ages. Study-level results: The recorded TCR beta diversity per million T cells decreased in a roughly linear manner with age.

Per sample, extraction of total RNA gave at least 6 micrograms in every case. Using a J-beta primer mix together with a sample-barcoded 5' primer, a second PCR was run for roughly 7 to 11 cycles. The authors tagged each cDNA molecule using a template-switch adaptor with 12 random nucleotides. TCRdb reprocessed the 5' RACE reads with MiXCR, giving one entry per CDR3 protein. The sample records some 370,000 distinct CDR3 sequences, approximately 51% being singletons. The CDR3 sequence is 17 residues long. The rearrangement uses TRBV21-1 and TRBJ1-5; TRBD1, the table's D call, was not compared with the DNA. TRBV21-1 is annotated as a pseudogene. The TCR comes from a man in his sixties in good health. The sample comprised blood. CDR3 DNA: TGTGCCAGCAGCAAAAGAAGGGGGACAGCCAACAATCAGCCCCAGCATTTT. This encodes CASSKRRGTANNQPQHF.